The clone carrying this TCR beta chain appeared a single time. The data belong to a study of blood T cell repertoires in COVID-19. Study-wide context: T cells, B-cell-depleted T cells, or PBMCs supplied cDNA or gDNA.

The CDR3 consists of 14 residues. The table came from immunoSEQ multiplex PCR; TCRdb's copy has only in-frame clones and leaves some out. The sample records roughly 400,000 clones, over 85% being singletons. Two consecutive negative NP/OP PCR tests, clearance, or resolved symptoms defined Cohort 3 recovery. The receptor comes from a woman in her 30s who had recovered from COVID-19. The chain employs TRBV21-1 and TRBJ1-6; the table assigns TRBD1, which was not confirmed against the DNA. TRBV21-1 is termed a pseudogene. Source material: PBMCs or T cells enriched from blood (not recorded which). CDR3 amino acids: CASSKGKQCSPLHF. CDR3 nucleotide sequence: TGTGCCAGCAGCAAAGGAAAACAGTGTTCACCCCTCCACTTT.